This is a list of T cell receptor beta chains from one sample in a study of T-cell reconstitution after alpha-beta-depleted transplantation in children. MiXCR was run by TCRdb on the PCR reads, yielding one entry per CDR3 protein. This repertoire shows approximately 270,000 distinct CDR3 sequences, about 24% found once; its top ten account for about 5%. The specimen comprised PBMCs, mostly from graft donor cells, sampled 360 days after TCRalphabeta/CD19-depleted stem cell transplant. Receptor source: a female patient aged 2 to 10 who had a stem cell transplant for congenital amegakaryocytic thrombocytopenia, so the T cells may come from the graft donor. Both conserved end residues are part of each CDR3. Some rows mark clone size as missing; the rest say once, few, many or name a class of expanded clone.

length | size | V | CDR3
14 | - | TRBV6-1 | CASSRMGLNTEAFF
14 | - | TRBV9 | CASSEGQGVGEQYF
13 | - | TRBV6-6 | CASRRDRGTEAFF
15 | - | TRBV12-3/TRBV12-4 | CASSLLGGVGETQYF
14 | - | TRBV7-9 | CASSLATGDTEAFF
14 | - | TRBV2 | CASSLAGGPSEQFF
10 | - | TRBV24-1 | CATRGYEQYF
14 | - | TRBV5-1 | CASSLTAGTYEQYF
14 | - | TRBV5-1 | CASSKDSIIYEQYF
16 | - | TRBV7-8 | CASSLIVGDLPYEQYF
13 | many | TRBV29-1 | CSVEATAYNEQFF
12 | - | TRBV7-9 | CASSPGPYGYTF
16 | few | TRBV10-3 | CAISAQGAGVGYEQYF
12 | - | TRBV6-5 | CASSYYTGELFF
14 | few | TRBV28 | CASSLNRETYEQYF
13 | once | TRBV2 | CASSVGSSNEQFF
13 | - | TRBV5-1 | CASSLEGSQPQHF
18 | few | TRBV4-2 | CASSQDLGGRVRTDTQYF
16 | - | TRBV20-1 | CSARDGGWGRGDTQYF
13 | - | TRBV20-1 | CSARWDRDDEQYF
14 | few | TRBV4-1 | CASSQVHSGSLQFF
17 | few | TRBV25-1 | CASSDVWGASRGNTIYF
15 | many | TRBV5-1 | CASSLVMGQGYEQYF
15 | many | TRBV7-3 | CASSLGGAANNEQFF
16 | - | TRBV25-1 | CASSEIVREDSYEQYF
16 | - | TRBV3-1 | CASSQVGGVGTDTQYF
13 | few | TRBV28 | CASTMMRAGELFF
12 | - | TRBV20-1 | CSADYSNQPQHF
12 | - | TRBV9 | CASSIHGNEQFF
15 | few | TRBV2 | CASSEWGLTYYGYTF
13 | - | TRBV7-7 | CASSALRGTEAFF
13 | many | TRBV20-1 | CSARDLGTDTQYF
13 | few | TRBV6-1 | CASRGQDYNEQFF
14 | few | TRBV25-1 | CASRDRGRWTEAFF
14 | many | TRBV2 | CASKIDYRPYEQYF
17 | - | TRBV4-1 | CASSQDFGTGLGYGYTF
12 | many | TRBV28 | CASSILDYEQYF
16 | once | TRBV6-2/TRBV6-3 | CASSYYARAGNSPLHF
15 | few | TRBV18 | CASSPGTSGSHEQYF
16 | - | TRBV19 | CASSILGAVSSTEAFF
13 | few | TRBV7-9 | CASSLVVGGEAFF
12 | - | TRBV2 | CASSADQETQYF
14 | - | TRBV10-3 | CAIRRTASTDTQYF
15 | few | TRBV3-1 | CASSSGGGNTGELFF
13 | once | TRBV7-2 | CASRTGGTDTQYF
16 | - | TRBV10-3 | CAISEDEVAGTGELFF
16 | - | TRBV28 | CASSFILVRGTYEQYF
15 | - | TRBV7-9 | CASSVTDRGIDTQYF
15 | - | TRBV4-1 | CASSPEPGPVGELFF
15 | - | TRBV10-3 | CAISESDRGKETQYF
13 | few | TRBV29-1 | CSVEDRGPYGYTF
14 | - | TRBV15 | CATSRTSSYNEQFF